This T cell receptor (beta chain) was sequenced during a study of blood T cell repertoires in COVID-19 (dated by TCRdb to 2018 to 2020). About the full investigation: The collaborator samples originated in the United States, Italy and Spain and spanned the acute and convalescent phases of COVID-19. The prospective study material was composed of cDNA or gDNA derived from T cells, B-cell-depleted T cells, or PBMCs. The dataset comprised deeply sampled blood TCRbeta repertoires from subjects exposed to, actively infected with, or recovered from COVID-19. The repertoires were released in a freely available public database meant as a resource for research on the immune response to SARS-CoV-2. Samples were obtained from the ongoing ImmuneRACE study (first 160 participants) and from over 1,000 subjects provided by 6 global collaborators. The sample metadata nearly always contained a de-identified subject ID, COVID-19 status, age in years and sex. HLA class I and class II types, where available, came from metadata supplied by the sample provider rather than from assay-based typing.

Results and caveats for the whole study, not just this receptor: The quantity of clinical and demographic metadata differed by source and by participant and was supplied without curation.

TCRbeta CDR3 regions were amplified from genomic DNA using the immunoSEQ Assay, a bias-controlled multiplex PCR. The original pipeline was this. The number of nucleated cells in each sample was estimated from the amplification of reference gene primers within the assay. To quantify the absolute abundance of each unique TCRbeta CDR3 rearrangement, sequence reads were collapsed and filtered. Productive Simpson clonality was computed per sample as the square root of Simpson's diversity index over productive rearrangements. Entries here come from immuneACCESS through TCRdb and include only in-frame sequences with V and J called. Some clones fail to appear in such tables; in the studies checked, an unresolved V gene covers under half of the shortfall, and the cause of the remainder is unknown. The DNA gave D and trimming, while V, J and clone size come from that table. In this sample the table shows 250,000 to 400,000 clones, more than 70% of which occur a single time. Of the sample, 1.6% is held by the ten largest clones.

In Seattle, one collaborating source enrolled patients while the infection was active and tracked those patients longitudinally over the course of disease. Each collaborating institution followed its own protocols to collect whole blood in K2EDTA tubes. For TCRbeta analysis, collaborators shipped samples in one of three forms: frozen whole blood, isolated PBMCs, or DNA extracted from either of those sample types. Relative to germline, V is missing 6 bases and J is missing 1 base, with 6 bases of the junction outside any gene match. Its CDR3 holds 15 amino acids, cysteine through phenylalanine. The retained sequence is limited to the CDR3, 45 bases, with the frame set at the first base. In the germline V gene, CDR1 corresponds to SNHLY and CDR2 to FYNNEI. Comment on this clone: It lacks a known antigen. No much larger clonotype is one base removed from it; base qualities were not supplied.

The specimen sequenced was peripheral blood. In this chain, TRBV2 is recombined with TRBJ1-1; TRBD1 matches 9 bases in the middle. The TCR was taken from a woman aged 30 to 39 with COVID-19, enrolled during active disease. In nucleotides, the sequence is TGTGCCAGCAGAGACAGGGGGACACCGAACACTGAAGCTTTCTTT. It is translated as CASRDRGTPNTEAFF.